Shown below are 3 T cell receptor beta chains from a single sample sequenced in a study of T cell responses to AZD1222 COVID-19 vaccine. Produced via immunoSEQ multiplex PCR; TCRdb's table is partial and in-frame only. The table includes roughly 130,000 clones, approximately 88% detected once. The starting material was peripheral blood, obtained on day 0 of MenACWY control vaccination. The receptors were sampled from an adult in good health.

This clone showed up just once. The rearrangement joins TRBV4-1 to TRBJ1-4; possibly TRBD1 for D (5 bases). The V gene's germline CDR1 is MGHRA and CDR2 YSYEKL. V was cut by 5 bases and J by 13 bases, with 11 bases left in between. The CDR3 length is 11 residues. In DNA, the CDR3 is TGCGCCAGCAGCGAAGGACATCTACTGTTTTTT. It specifies CASSEGHLLFF.

The chain combines TRBV3-1 (or the pseudogene TRBV3-2) with TRBJ2-7, with 7 bases aligning to TRBD1. Losses at the gene ends were 4 bases for V and 4 bases for J; bases not matched to a gene: 7. The CDR3 is made up of 14 amino acids. CDR1 and CDR2 from the germline V gene are LGHDT and YNNKEL (reference sequence). The chain's CDR3 is CASSPRGRAYEQYF. In DNA, the CDR3 is TGTGCCAGCAGCCCTAGGGGGCGCGCGTACGAGCAGTACTTC.

The chain employs TRBV19 and TRBJ2-5; no firm D call. Trimming cost V 7 bases and J 4 bases, with 13 bases left between them. The CDR3 consists of 13 residues. Germline V gene data show CDR1 as LNHDA and CDR2 as SQIVND (reference sequence). The chain's CDR3 is CASNTESGETQYF. In DNA, the CDR3 is TGTGCCAGTAACACAGAGAGTGGAGAGACCCAGTACTTC. Full variable domain (remainder filled in from reference TRBV19 and TRBJ2-5): DGGITQSPKYLFRKEGQNVTLSCEQNLNHDAMYWYRQDPGQGLRLIYYSQIVNDFQKGDIAEGYSVSREKKESFPLTVTSAQKNPTAFYLCASNTESGETQYFGPGTRLLVL.